What follows are 7 T cell receptor beta chains derived from one specimen sequenced in a study of blood T cell repertoires in COVID-19 (dated by TCRdb to about 2020). Library preparation used the immunoSEQ multiplex PCR assay. Sourced from immuneACCESS, this table was stored by TCRdb with only in-frame sequences that have V and J called. A share of the clones is absent; for the studies checked, an unresolved V gene accounts for under half, and the remainder has no known explanation. The sample table lists approximately 97,000 clones, about 85% of them with a count of one. The ten largest clones take up around 4.5% of the sample. The sequenced material came from peripheral blood. Receptor source: a man aged 60 to 75 with acute or convalescent COVID-19.

The chain employs TRBV9 and TRBJ1-1; D may be TRBD1 (5 bases). Germline V gene data show CDR1 as SGDLS and CDR2 as YYNGEE. The CDR3 contains 14 residues. Trimming stripped 0 bases from V and 3 bases from J, with 9 bases between. The CDR3 reads CASSVAGGDTEAFF. CDR3 nucleotides: TGTGCCAGCAGCGTAGCCGGAGGGGACACTGAAGCTTTCTTT.

The chain joins TRBV7-9 to TRBJ1-1; tentatively, D is TRBD1 (5 bases). CDR3 size: 15 residues. CDR1 SEHNR and CDR2 FQNEAQ come from the germline V gene (reference sequence). V was shortened by 5 bases and J by 1 base, with 14 bases between the two germline ends. The chain's CDR3 is CASSSWGVANTEAFF. Written as DNA, the CDR3 is TGTGCCAGCAGCAGTTGGGGGGTGGCGAACACTGAAGCTTTCTTT.

The gene calls are TRBV6-5 and TRBJ2-5; 11 bases are a match to TRBD1. In germline, CDR1 is MNHEY, CDR2 SVGAGI. The CDR3 has 16 residues. V dropped 2 bases and J dropped 5; count of bases not matched to a gene: 7. The CDR3 spells CASSYVRTGGGETQYF. Here the CDR3 DNA reads TGTGCCAGCAGTTACGTTAGGACAGGGGGCGGCGAGACCCAGTACTTC.

This chain links TRBV10-3 with TRBJ2-7; 8 bases match TRBD2. V gave up 4 bases and J gave up 2 bases; unmatched junction bases: 4. The CDR3 has 14 residues. Germline V gives CDR1 ENHRY, CDR2 SYGVKD. For the CDR3, the DNA is TGTGCCATCAGTGGTGCAGCGGGAGCCTACGAGCAGTACTTC. Translated: CAISGAAGAYEQYF.

The chain employs TRBV4-2 and TRBJ2-7, with 10 bases that match TRBD2. The CDR3 contains 17 residues. Trimming removed 0 bases from V and 3 bases from J; junction bases left unmatched: 8. From germline, CDR1 is LGHNA and CDR2 YNFKEQ. The CDR3 DNA follows: TGTGCCAGCAGCCAAGATCGGTCTAGCGGGGGACACTACGAGCAGTACTTC. As protein: CASSQDRSSGGHYEQYF.

The rearrangement uses TRBV3-1 (or the pseudogene TRBV3-2) and TRBJ2-7; 8 bases map to TRBD2. Germline CDR1 and CDR2: LGHDT and YNNKEL (reference sequence). CDR3 length: 14 amino acids. V dropped 3 bases and J dropped 6; count of bases not matched to a gene: 7. The CDR3 coding sequence is TGTGCCAGCAGCCATCCAGCGGGAGCTTCCGAGCAGTACTTC. This encodes CASSHPAGASEQYF.

The chain employs TRBV7-2 and TRBJ1-1; perhaps TRBD1 as D (5 bases). Germline V gives CDR1 SGHTA, CDR2 FQGNSA. The CDR3 loop spans 13 amino acids. Trimming took 6 bases from V and 4 from J, leaving 12 bases between them. The CDR3 nucleotides read TGTGCCAGCAGTTATCAGGGAGGCACTGAAGCTTTCTTT. It yields the protein CASSYQGGTEAFF.